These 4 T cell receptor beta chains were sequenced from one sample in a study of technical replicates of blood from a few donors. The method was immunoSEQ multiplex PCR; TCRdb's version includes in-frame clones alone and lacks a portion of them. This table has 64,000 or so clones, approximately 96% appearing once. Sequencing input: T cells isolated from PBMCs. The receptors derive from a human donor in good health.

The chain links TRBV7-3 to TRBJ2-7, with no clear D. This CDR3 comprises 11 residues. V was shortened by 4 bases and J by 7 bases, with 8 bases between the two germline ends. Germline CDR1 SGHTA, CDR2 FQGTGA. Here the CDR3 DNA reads TGTGCCAGCAGCTCCTACTCAGAGCAGTACTTC. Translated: CASSSYSEQYF.

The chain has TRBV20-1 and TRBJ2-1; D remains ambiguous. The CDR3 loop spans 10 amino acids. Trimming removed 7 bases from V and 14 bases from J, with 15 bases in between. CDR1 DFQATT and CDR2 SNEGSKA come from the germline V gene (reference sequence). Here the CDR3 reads CSVPLPKEFF. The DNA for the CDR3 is TGCAGTGTCCCACTACCGAAGGAGTTCTTC.

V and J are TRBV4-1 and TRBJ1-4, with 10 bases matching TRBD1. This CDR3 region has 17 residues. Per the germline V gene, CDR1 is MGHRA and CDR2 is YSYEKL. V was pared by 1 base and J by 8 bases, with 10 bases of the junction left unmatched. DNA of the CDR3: TGCGCCAGCAGCCAAGTCGGGCGGGACAGGGGAGGCGAAAAACTGTTTTTT. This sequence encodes CASSQVGRDRGGEKLFF.

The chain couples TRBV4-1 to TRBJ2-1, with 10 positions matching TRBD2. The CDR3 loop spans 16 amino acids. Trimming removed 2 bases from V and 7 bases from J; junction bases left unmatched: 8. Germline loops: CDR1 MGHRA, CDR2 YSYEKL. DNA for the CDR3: TGCGCCAGCAGCCAAAGAGCGGGAGGGCCGGTGAATGAGCAGTTCTTC. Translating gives CASSQRAGGPVNEQFF.